The clone carrying this T cell receptor (beta chain) was detected once. Its antigen is currently unknown. The protocol was immunoSEQ multiplex PCR, while the TCRdb copy is restricted to in-frame clones and leaves out a portion. Among roughly 570,000 clones listed, roughly 98% were seen once. J lost 6 bases, V lost 1 base, and 7 bases had no gene match. The CDR3 covers 16 residues. Germline values: CDR1 SGHTA, CDR2 FQGNSA. This entry comes from a study of shared clonotypes between healthy human individuals. Findings and caveats of the study: Depth was large, yet rarefaction showed that sorted-subset sequencing was incomplete.

Naive CD8 cells lacked CD45RO, underwent positive selection for CCR7 and left out terminally differentiated effector memory CD45RA+ cells. The healthy adult donors were HIV-negative and reported no recent acute infections or vaccinations. What was sequenced was naive CD8+ T cells sorted from blood. This sequence joins TRBV7-2 and TRBJ2-7; 12 nucleotides match TRBD2. This sequence originates from a man aged 25-40 years in good health. CDR3 nucleotides: TGTGCCAGCAGCTTAGGGCTAGCGGGAGGGCCGGGCGAGCAGTACTTC. Amino acid sequence: CASSLGLAGGPGEQYF.